Each of the 12 T cell receptor beta chains below was sequenced from the same sample in a study of blood T cell repertoires in COVID-19 (TCRdb year 2020). The library was made by the immunoSEQ multiplex PCR assay. In its TCRdb copy, this immuneACCESS table keeps in-frame sequences only and misses some clones. Where compared with another copy, unresolved V genes explain less than half of these, and the others have no known cause. The sample records 35,000 to 55,000 clones, approximately 86% of which are singletons. Clones ranked in the top ten supply about 4.2% of the sample. The sample comprised peripheral blood. The receptors originated from a woman in her 70s with acute or convalescent COVID-19.

The rearrangement uses TRBV11-3 and TRBJ1-1; unclear D gene. The CDR3 length is 13 residues. V was shortened by 7 bases and J by 1 base, with 10 bases between the two germline ends. In germline, CDR1 is SGHNT, CDR2 YENEEA. The CDR3 is CASTLEENTEAFF. The CDR3 DNA sequence: TGTGCCAGCACCTTGGAGGAGAACACTGAAGCTTTCTTT.

V and J are TRBV30 and TRBJ1-4; D call uncertain. This CDR3 is 11 amino acids long. Germline V lookup: CDR1 GTSNPN, CDR2 SVGIG (reference sequence). Trimming removed 2 bases from V and 10 bases from J, with 8 bases in between. CDR3 region: CAWSNRVKLFF. The CDR3 coding sequence is TGTGCCTGGAGTAACCGGGTAAAACTGTTTTTT.

This chain uses TRBV7-9 with TRBJ2-3; the D gene is possibly TRBD1 (5 bases). Germline V lookup: CDR1 SEHNR, CDR2 FQNEAQ (reference sequence). The V gene lost 1 base and the J gene lost 9 bases, with 8 bases spanning the gap. The CDR3 length is 12 residues. The chain's CDR3 is CASSLEAGTQYF. The CDR3 DNA follows: TGTGCCAGCAGCTTAGAGGCAGGGACGCAGTATTTT.

This clone appeared once. The chain links TRBV6-5 to TRBJ2-1, with TRBD2 matching over 10 bases. The CDR3 extends over 15 amino acids. Germline CDR1 reads MNHEY; CDR2 reads SVGAGI. V shed 7 bases, J shed 7 bases, and the junction held 10 bases outside the gene matches. CDR3 sequence (DNA): TGTGCCAGCACAGGAACCGGACTAGCGGTAAATGAGCAGTTCTTC. Protein: CASTGTGLAVNEQFF.

The V and J genes are TRBV5-1 and TRBJ2-1, with 7 bases aligning to TRBD1. CDR1 is SGHRS, CDR2 YFSETQ, per germline. The V segment lost 0 bases and the J segment 5 bases; nucleotides outside the gene matches: 5. This CDR3 is 15 amino acids long. This CDR3 reads CASSLGGQLNNEQFF. In DNA form, the CDR3 reads TGCGCCAGCAGCTTGGGGGGACAGTTAAACAATGAGCAGTTCTTC. Together with reference TRBV5-1 and TRBJ2-1, the CDR3 gives the full variable domain: KAGVTQTPRYLIKTRGQQVTLSCSPISGHRSVSWYQQTPGQGLQFLFEYFSETQRNKGNFPGRFSGRQFSNSRSEMNVSTLELGDSALYLCASSLGGQLNNEQFFGPGTRLTVL.

V usage is TRBV2 and J usage is TRBJ2-5; a possible D gene is TRBD1 (5 bases). Deletions cut 6 bases from V and 8 bases from J, with 10 bases between. The CDR3 extends over 11 amino acids. Germline V lookup: CDR1 SNHLY, CDR2 FYNNEI. CDR3 in amino acids: CASRVGQTQYF. The DNA of the CDR3 is TGTGCCAGCAGAGTTGGACAAACCCAGTACTTC.

Written as DNA, the CDR3 is TGTGCCAGCAGTTACTCGACGGTCGGGGGACAGCCCCAGCATTTT. Protein: CASSYSTVGGQPQHF. The gene calls are TRBV6-6 and TRBJ1-5, with a possible D match to TRBD1 (5 bases). Germline CDR1 is MNHNY and CDR2 is SVGAGI (reference sequence). CDR3 length: 15 amino acids. V was pared by 0 bases and J by 7 bases, with 13 bases between.

This clone showed up just once. The chain links TRBV5-1 to TRBJ2-3; possibly TRBD2 for D (6 bases). CDR1 and CDR2 from the germline V gene are SGHRS and YFSETQ. V was shortened by 4 bases and J by 6 bases, with 27 bases between the two germline ends. The CDR3 is 18 amino acids. DNA for the CDR3: TGCGCCAGCAGCCGTCAATCCGGGAGTAGGAGTTCGTCCGATACGCAGTATTTT. Amino acid sequence: CASSRQSGSRSSSDTQYF.

The rearrangement uses TRBV5-1 and TRBJ1-1; 9 nucleotides align to TRBD1. This CDR3 contains 18 residues. The ends lost 0 bases at V and 0 bases at J; junction bases unmatched: 9. The V gene's germline CDR1 is SGHRS and CDR2 YFSETQ. The CDR3 loop reads CASSLDRDRVILNTEAFF. Written as DNA, the CDR3 is TGCGCCAGCAGCTTGGACCGGGACAGGGTGATTTTGAACACTGAAGCTTTCTTT.

Written as DNA, the CDR3 is TGTGCCAGCAGCCGACAGGGATCGTACCAGCCCCAGCATTTT. Its protein product is CASSRQGSYQPQHF. This chain links TRBV3-1 (or the pseudogene TRBV3-2) with TRBJ1-5, with 7 bases identical to TRBD1. The CDR3 contains 14 residues. The J segment lost 7 bases and the V segment lost 4 bases, leaving 7 bases of the junction unmatched. CDR1 LGHDT and CDR2 YNNKEL come from the germline V gene (reference sequence).

Concerning this clone itself: A junction end diverges from the germline sequence, so it may reflect a read error. J is TRBJ2-7 and V is TRBV5-1, with 7 bases that match TRBD1. Germline V lookup: CDR1 SGHRS, CDR2 YFSETQ. The CDR3 sequence is 13 residues long. The CDR3 sequence: CASSLTDTGERYF. The CDR3, as DNA: TGCGCCAGCAGCTTGACTGATACAGGGGAGCGGTACTTC.

This chain joins TRBV6-5 and TRBJ2-2; TRBD2 agrees at 12 bases. The ends lost 6 bases at V and 8 bases at J; junction bases unmatched: 7. Germline-derived CDR1 and CDR2 are MNHEY and SVGAGI. The CDR3 covers 15 residues. CDR3 sequence reads: CASRPLAGGPGELFF. The DNA of the CDR3 is TGTGCCAGCAGACCTCTAGCGGGAGGGCCTGGGGAGCTGTTTTTT.